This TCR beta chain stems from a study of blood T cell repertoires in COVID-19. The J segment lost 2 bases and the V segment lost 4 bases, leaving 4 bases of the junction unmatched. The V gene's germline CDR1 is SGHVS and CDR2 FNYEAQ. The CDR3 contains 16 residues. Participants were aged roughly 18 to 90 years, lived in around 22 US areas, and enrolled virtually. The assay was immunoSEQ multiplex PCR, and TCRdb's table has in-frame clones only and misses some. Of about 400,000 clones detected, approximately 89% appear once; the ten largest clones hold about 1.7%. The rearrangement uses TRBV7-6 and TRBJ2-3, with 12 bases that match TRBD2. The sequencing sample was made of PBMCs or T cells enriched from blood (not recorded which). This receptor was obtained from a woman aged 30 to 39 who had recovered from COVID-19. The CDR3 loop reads CASSSLAGGITDTQYF. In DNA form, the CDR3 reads TGTGCCAGCAGCTCACTAGCGGGGGGAATCACAGATACGCAGTATTTT. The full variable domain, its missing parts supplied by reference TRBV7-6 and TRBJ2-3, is GAGVSQSPRYKVTKRGQDVALRCDPISGHVSLYWYRQALGQGPEFLTYFNYEAQQDKSGLPNDRFSAERPEGSISTLTIQRTEQRDSAMYRCASSSLAGGITDTQYFGPGTRLTVL.